A single sample is the source of the 5 T cell receptor beta chains below, sequenced in a study of blood T cell repertoires in COVID-19 (dated by TCRdb to the early 2020s). The protocol used for the library was the immunoSEQ multiplex PCR assay. TCRdb provides this immuneACCESS table in a form limited to in-frame rearrangements. Some clones are lacking; in checked studies, under half of them reflect an unresolved V gene, and why the rest are absent is not known. In all, the sample holds under 150,000 clones, and approximately 88% of those were seen once. Jointly, the top ten make up approximately 1.5% of the sample. Sequenced material: peripheral blood. The receptors come from a man aged 60 to 75 with acute or convalescent COVID-19.

This clone has just one count. The rearrangement uses TRBV5-5 and TRBJ2-3; 15 bases are shared with TRBD2. This CDR3 has 18 amino acids. The germline CDR1 and CDR2 sequences are SGHKS and YYEKEE (reference sequence). V shed 4 bases and J 1 base; nucleotides not matched to a gene: 7. CDR3: CASSKGLAGGSGTDTQYF. The CDR3 DNA sequence: TGTGCCAGCAGCAAAGGACTAGCGGGAGGGAGCGGCACAGATACGCAGTATTTT.

This sequence joins TRBV27 and TRBJ2-7; 7 bases agree with TRBD2. Germline V gene lookup returns CDR1 MNHEY and CDR2 SMNVEV (reference sequence). J gave up 5 bases and V 3 bases, and 7 bases lay outside the gene matches. CDR3 size: 14 residues. As DNA, the CDR3 is TGTGCCAGCAGTTTCCAGCGGGACCTGGACGAGCAGTACTTC. This codes for CASSFQRDLDEQYF.

This chain uses TRBV2 with TRBJ2-2, with D unresolved. The CDR3 runs to 14 residues. CDR1 and CDR2 (germline): SNHLY, FYNNEI. Trimming pared 3 bases from V and 6 bases from J, leaving 11 bases between. CDR3 sequence reads: CASSEILGSGELFF. The DNA for the CDR3 is TGTGCCAGCAGTGAGATTCTGGGCTCCGGGGAGCTGTTTTTT.

This chain joins TRBV5-1 and TRBJ2-7; TRBD1 aligns across 7 bases. Losses at the gene ends were 4 bases for V and 3 bases for J; bases not matched to a gene: 7. The CDR3 sequence is 14 residues long. The germline gives CDR1 SGHRS, CDR2 YFSETQ. CDR3 sequence: CASSPRDSHYEQYF. Written as DNA, the CDR3 is TGCGCCAGCAGCCCAAGGGACAGCCACTACGAGCAGTACTTC.

The chain is built from TRBV28 and TRBJ1-2, with TRBD1 matching 10 bases. The CDR3 extends over 14 amino acids. Losses at the gene ends were 6 bases for V and 7 bases for J; bases not matched to a gene: 8. Germline assignment: CDR1 MDHEN and CDR2 SYDVKM. The CDR3 region is CASRPLGTGAGYTF. DNA of the CDR3: TGTGCCAGCAGGCCCCTTGGGACAGGGGCTGGCTACACCTTC.